Here is one T cell receptor (beta chain) with its context. There is no known antigen for this receptor. Base qualities are not provided; no much larger clone lies one nucleotide away. Trimming costs V 7 bases and J 0 bases, and their ends lie 13 bases apart. The CDR1 and CDR2 encoded by the germline V gene (reference sequence) are MNHEY and SMNVEV. From cysteine to phenylalanine, the CDR3 is 15 amino acids long. Just CDR3 DNA is preserved here, 45 bases in frame from base 1. The sample belongs to a study of cytomegalovirus exposure and HLA in healthy donors (dated by TCRdb to about 2017). Concerning the study at large: In an earlier analysis of under 750 of the donors, around 290 Gb of sequence data and 90 million to 120 million unique TCR beta sequences from about 190 million T cells were reported. Every discovery cohort repertoire had been produced on one sequencing platform. Donor age, sex, ethnicity and CMV serostatus were compiled alongside the repertoire data. In a later genetic analysis, genome-wide SNP genotypes for about 60% of the 666 donors were used, and that subset was treated as a discovery cohort. On average, about 240,000 unique TCR beta nucleotide sequences were sequenced per donor among a few hundred genotyped donors of the cohort, with 15% to 20% of those sequences being non-productive. Roughly 300 gigabases of sequencing data and tens of millions of unique TCR sequences were included in an early release covering about 600 HLA-typed donors. Roughly 5 DR-DQ haplotypes were handled as single units for association and clustering because linkage in the cohort was strong. Typing coverage differed by locus: A, B, C, DRB1 and DQB1 were typed in about 620-640 donors, DQA1 in around 500, DPA1 in 600 to 610, and DPB1 in just under 480. Of the 300 to 450 genotyped donors, 75% to 85% were placed in the genetic ancestry cluster associated with self-reported Caucasian donors. The later analysis used no new phenotypic data to find candidate immune exposures, relying instead on TCR beta sequences and their occurrence across donors. Along with the approximately 670-subject first cohort, a separate validation cohort of over a hundred different subjects was used. Class I and class II HLA loci were covered by the typing at four-digit resolution. In an earlier analysis of around 540 of the donors, high-throughput TCR beta sequencing was used to judge whether each TCR beta V gene segment behaved as functional or pseudogenic. In a later analysis, previously published TCR beta repertoires from 550 to 700 donors were re-analyzed and high-resolution HLA genotyping was added so that TCR occurrence patterns could be studied. Using immunosequencing, the study profiled T cell repertoires from about 610 subjects and related those repertoires to cytomegalovirus serostatus. The study combined high-throughput TCR immunosequencing, statistical association of individual TCRs with disease status, and machine learning to predict cytomegalovirus infection status. The study aimed to test whether cataloging public T cell receptors could reveal signatures of past pathogen exposure. The paper's findings and limits, for the study overall: At a false discovery rate of 0.05, a later analysis linked roughly 17,000 TCR beta sequences to specific HLA alleles. Assigning TCR associations to individual alleles was difficult when HLA alleles, especially DR and DQ, strongly co-occurred. In a later analysis, HLA-associated TCR beta chains showed more clonal expansion and lower generation probabilities than non-associated chains that were equally common. A later analysis reported that several top co-occurrence clusters appeared linked to parvovirus B19, influenza, CMV and Epstein-Barr virus. HLA typing was unavailable for some donors at each locus, so association tests used only the typed subset. Broadly in line with IMGT annotations, most TCR beta V segments showed up in productive rearrangements about 87% or about 30% of the time in an earlier analysis of a few hundred of the donors. A further reported finding was that TCR beta sequences accurately predicted the HLA-A and HLA-B alleles for most subjects in the first cohort. For the cohort, immune exposure information was limited to CMV serostatus. Because counts were too low, about 15 rarely observed V segments, including chromosome 9 orphons, were left out of the earlier analysis of several hundred of the donors. Correlated functional status among segregating V segments might reflect linkage disequilibrium, but an unknown experimental factor could not be ruled out. A later genetic analysis associated a missense DCLRE1C variant with V-gene and J-gene trimming of TCR beta chains, and an independent cohort replicated the association. According to the authors, the approach could potentially be generalized to other disease states and immunological phenotypes. According to a later analysis, TCR association rates differed among HLA loci, with DRB1 alleles showing the most associated TCRs and HLA-C alleles showing the fewest. According to a later genetic analysis, donors in an Asian-associated ancestry cluster had fewer N-insertions in productive TCRs than the approximately 670-donor mean. The classifier was reported to diagnose cytomegalovirus status with high specificity and sensitivity in both the original and validation cohorts. Most TCR sequences were observed very rarely across donors, whereas some public TCRs were present in many individuals. A later analysis found that most CMV-associated TCR beta chains appeared HLA-restricted, with HLA associations seemingly driven largely by CMV exposure. The 87-base-pair reads could not distinguish some IMGT-functional V segments, including TRBV6-2 and TRBV6-3, so those segments were excluded. The study listed 150 to 200 TCR beta chains as associated with cytomegalovirus. A few of the identified cytomegalovirus-associated TCR beta chains were confirmed in vitro to be specific for cytomegalovirus antigens. A group of highly shared sequence variants was considered likely to be a technical artifact of the sequencing pipeline. In this cohort, only TCR beta chains were sequenced, and detectable features were limited by the absence of alpha or paired-chain data. Presence/absence analyses assumed roughly uniform sequencing depth across donors, an assumption that may not hold.

The cohort consisted of 600 to 700 healthy bone marrow donors. Cohort members were all nominally healthy when sampled, although unrecorded immune exposures were likely present. The donor tested CMV seropositive and was one of the 289 seropositive cohort members. A peripheral blood sample was collected from each donor, and TCR beta sequencing was performed on peripheral blood mononuclear cells. The Qiagen DNeasy Blood Extraction Kit was used to extract genomic DNA from the blood cell samples. Libraries were constructed by the immunoSEQ multiplex PCR assay. For the multiplex PCR, a mixture combining 60 forward primers for TCR Vbeta segments and 13 reverse primers for TCR Jbeta segments was used. A multiplex PCR assay on genomic DNA amplified the CDR3 region of rearranged TCR beta genes. The Illumina HiSeq System was used to sequence the amplified TCR beta libraries as 87-base-pair reads. In the authors' own workflow: In a later analysis, about 80 million unique TCR beta chains were counted across the approximately 640 repertoires, and approximately 9.9 million of these chains were shared by at least two donors. A nearest-neighbor algorithm error-corrected the raw reads and collapsed the reads into unique sequences, merging closely related sequences to remove PCR and sequencing errors. Alignment of CDR3 sequences to IMGT reference sequences was used to assign V, D and J gene segments. For a sequence to be retained, a match of at least six nucleotides to both a V gene segment and a J gene segment was required. Rearrangements were classified as productive when the CDR3 lacked stop codons and remained in frame with V and J, and all other rearrangements were classified as non-productive. Following IMGT convention, CDR3 was defined as the stretch from the second conserved V-encoded cysteine up to the conserved J-encoded phenylalanine. Sequences without an unambiguous match to a single V gene segment were excluded from the earlier analysis of 500 to 700 of the donors. In an earlier analysis of several hundred of the donors, V segments were called functional above 56.7% productive rearrangements and were called segregating when the between-donor standard deviation exceeded 5%. A statistical classification framework was developed to diagnose cytomegalovirus status using the catalog of TCR beta chain sequences. V and J gene assignment, in a later analysis, came from comparing TCR nucleotide sequences with IMGT/GENE-DB human TR gene sequences. In a later analysis, CDR3 sequences and most-parsimonious VDJ recombination scenarios were assigned using the TCRdist pipeline. In a later analysis, each TCR beta chain was defined by its CDR3 amino acid sequence together with its V-gene family, and reads lacking a unique V-gene family were excluded. To address suspected cross-contamination and a sequencing artifact, a later analysis removed 592 highly shared, low-generation-probability nucleotide sequences. For each public chain, a later analysis derived a clonal expansion index from normalized ranks of inferred template counts within each repertoire. A later analysis computed generation probabilities with a VDJ recombination model fitted to out-of-frame rearrangements, and checked the results against IGoR. In a later analysis, TCR-TCR, TCR-HLA and TCR-CMV co-occurrence was scored with hypergeometric tests, and a repertoire-size bias correction was applied to TCR pairs. A later analysis estimated false discovery rates by permuting HLA or CMV assignments 20 times. In a later analysis, co-occurring TCRs were grouped using DBSCAN, and TCRdist sequence similarity was added for clustering within HLA-allele-positive subsets. Repertoires with fewer than 30,000 or more than 120,000 public chains, plus five repertoires with anomalous nucleotide sharing, were excluded from co-occurrence clustering. TCRdb retrieved this table from immuneACCESS and kept in-frame rearrangements only. Not all clones are present; in checked studies, unresolved V genes account for under half, and no reason is known for the remainder. That table furnishes V, J and clone size, whereas the DNA furnished D and trimming. This sample holds 200,000 to 300,000 clones; approximately 82% were observed only once. Less than 9% of the sample is taken by the ten largest.

This receptor was obtained from a woman in her sixties in good health and CMV-seropositive. The chain is made from TRBV27 and TRBJ1-5; TRBD1 could be the D gene, as 6 bases match. Sequencing input: PBMCs. The CDR3: CASTPLGASNQPQHF. The base sequence is TGTGCCAGCACCCCCTTGGGGGCTAGCAATCAGCCCCAGCATTTT.